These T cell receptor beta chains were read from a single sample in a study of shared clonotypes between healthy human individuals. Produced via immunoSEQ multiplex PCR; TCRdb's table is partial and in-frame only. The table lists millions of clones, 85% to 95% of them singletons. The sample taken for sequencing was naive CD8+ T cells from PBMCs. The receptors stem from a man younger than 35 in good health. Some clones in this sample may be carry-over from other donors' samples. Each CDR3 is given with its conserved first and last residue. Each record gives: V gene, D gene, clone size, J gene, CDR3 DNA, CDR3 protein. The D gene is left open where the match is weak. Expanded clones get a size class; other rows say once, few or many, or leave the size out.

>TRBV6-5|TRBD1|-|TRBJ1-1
TGTGCCAGCAGTTACGCGGGACAGGGCATCGCTTTCTTT
CASSYAGQGIAFF
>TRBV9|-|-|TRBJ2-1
TGTGCCAGCAGCGGCCGGGACTCCTACAATGAGCAGTTCTTC
CASSGRDSYNEQFF
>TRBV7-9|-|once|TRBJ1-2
TGTGCCAGCAGCTTCCCCTCTGGTGGCTACACCTTC
CASSFPSGGYTF
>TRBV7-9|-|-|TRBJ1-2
TGTGCCAGCAGCAAAGACAGCTCCTATGGCTACACCTTC
CASSKDSSYGYTF
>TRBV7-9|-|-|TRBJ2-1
TGTGCCAGCAGCCCGCCCCGCGGTGTGACGGAGGCCTACAATGAGCAGTTCTTC
CASSPPRGVTEAYNEQFF
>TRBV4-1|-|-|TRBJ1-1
TGCGCCAGCAGCCAAGATACCCCGGACTCTTGGATAAGGGGTAACACTGAAGCTTTCTTT
CASSQDTPDSWIRGNTEAFF
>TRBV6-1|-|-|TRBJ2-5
TGTGCCAGCAGTGTTTCGATCCTTAACCGACAAGAGACCCAGTACTTC
CASSVSILNRQETQYF
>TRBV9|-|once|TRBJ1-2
TGTGCCAGCAGCCCCAACGTTGTGGATAACTATGGCTACACCTTC
CASSPNVVDNYGYTF
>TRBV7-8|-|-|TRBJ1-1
TGTGCCAGCAGCTCACCCGGGACTCCCTCTTGGGCTGAAGCTTTCTTT
CASSSPGTPSWAEAFF
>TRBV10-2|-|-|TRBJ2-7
TGCGCCAGCAGTGAGACGACAGTGTCCGAGCAGTACTTC
CASSETTVSEQYF
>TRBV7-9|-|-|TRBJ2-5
TGTGCCAGCAGCCTAACTAGTGTGGGTGAGACCCAGTACTTC
CASSLTSVGETQYF
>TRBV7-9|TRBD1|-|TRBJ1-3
TGTGCCAGCAGCTCTCAGGGGGGACCGCCAACGGGTGGAAACACCATATATTTT
CASSSQGGPPTGGNTIYF
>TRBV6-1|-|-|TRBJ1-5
TGTGCCAGCAGTGGCAACAGGGTAGAGAGGGATCAGCCCCAGCATTTT
CASSGNRVERDQPQHF
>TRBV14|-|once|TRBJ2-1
TGTGCCAGCAGCCTGACAATGTTTAGTGAGCAGTTCTTC
CASSLTMFSEQFF
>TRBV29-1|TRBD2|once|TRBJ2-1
TGCAGCGTAGGCGGACTAGCGGGAGCTAAAAAGGGATACAATGAGCAGTTCTTC
CSVGGLAGAKKGYNEQFF
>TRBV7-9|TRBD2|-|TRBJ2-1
TGTGCCAGCAGCCCACCCGGGACTAGCGGGAGGGCGTCCTACAATGAGCAGTTCTTC
CASSPPGTSGRASYNEQFF
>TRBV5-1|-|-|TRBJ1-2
TGCGCCAGCAGCTTGGCGGGCGGAATGTATGGCTACACCTTC
CASSLAGGMYGYTF
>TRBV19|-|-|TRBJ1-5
TGTGCCAGTACCGCCCTCGCGGGGGGATGGAATCAGCCCCAGCATTTT
CASTALAGGWNQPQHF
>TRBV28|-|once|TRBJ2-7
TGTGCCAGCAGCCTCAGTCCTTGGGAGCAGTACTTC
CASSLSPWEQYF
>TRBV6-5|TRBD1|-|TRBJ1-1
TGTGCCAGCAGTTACAAAGGACAGGGTGACGTTGCTTTCTTT
CASSYKGQGDVAFF
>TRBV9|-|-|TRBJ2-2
TGTGCCAGCAGCGTAGGCGGAGGGCCGAACACCGGGGAGCTGTTTTTT
CASSVGGGPNTGELFF
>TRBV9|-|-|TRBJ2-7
TGTGCCAGCAGCGTATCCACCGCACCCTACGAGCAGTACTTC
CASSVSTAPYEQYF
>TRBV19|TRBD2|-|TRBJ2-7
TGTGCCAGTAGGGGGACCGGACTTGGGAGGGCCTCCTACGAGCAGTACTTC
CASRGTGLGRASYEQYF
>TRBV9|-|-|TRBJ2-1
TGTGCCAGCAGCGTAGCTACGTCCAGGGTGGGGTACAATGAGCAGTTCTTC
CASSVATSRVGYNEQFF
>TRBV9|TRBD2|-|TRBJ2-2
TGTGCCAGCAGCGTTTCGTGGCGGGAGGCTAACACCGGGGAGCTGTTTTTT
CASSVSWREANTGELFF
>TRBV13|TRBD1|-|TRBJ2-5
TGTGCCAGCAGCCCGACGACAGGGCCCGACGGGGAGACCCAGTACTTC
CASSPTTGPDGETQYF
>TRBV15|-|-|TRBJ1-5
TGTGCCACCAGCAGAGTAGGGAACAGCAATCAGCCCCAGCATTTT
CATSRVGNSNQPQHF
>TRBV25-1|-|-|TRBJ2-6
TGTGCCAGCAGTGTTAAGGGGTTCCTCAGCTCTGGGGCCAACGTCCTGACTTTC
CASSVKGFLSSGANVLTF
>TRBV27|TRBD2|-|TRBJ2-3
TGTGCCAGCGGCATCAGTTACGGGACTACCACCACAGATACGCAGTATTTT
CASGISYGTTTTDTQYF
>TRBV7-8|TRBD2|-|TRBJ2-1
TGTGCCAGCAGCTCCTATCTAGCGGGAGCGTTGTTAACCTACAATGAGCAGTTCTTC
CASSSYLAGALLTYNEQFF
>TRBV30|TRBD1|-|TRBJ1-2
TGTGCCTGCATATCCCGGGGGACAGGGGGGAACTATGGCTACACCTTC
CACISRGTGGNYGYTF
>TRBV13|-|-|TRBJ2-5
TGTGCCAGCAGCTTAAGACAGCCCGTGACCCAGTACTTC
CASSLRQPVTQYF
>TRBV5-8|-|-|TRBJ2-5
TGTGCCAGCACCTGGGGGGCAAAGGTCCAAGAGACCCAGTACTTC
CASTWGAKVQETQYF
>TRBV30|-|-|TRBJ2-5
TGTGCCTGGAGTGTAAGCCCCTGGGAGCAGTACTTC
CAWSVSPWEQYF
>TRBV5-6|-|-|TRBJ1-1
TGTGCCAGCAGCTTGGAGGGGAGGAACACTGAAGCTTTCTTT
CASSLEGRNTEAFF
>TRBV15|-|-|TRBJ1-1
TGTGCCACAGGGGGAAAGACAGTGAACACTGAAGCTTTCTTT
CATGGKTVNTEAFF
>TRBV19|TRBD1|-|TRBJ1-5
TGTGCCAGTAGTTCCTTAGGGGGCCAGCCCCAGCATTTT
CASSSLGGQPQHF
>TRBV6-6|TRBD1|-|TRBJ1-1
TGTGCCAGCAGTTACTCTGGACAGGGTCGGCCTGAAGCTTTCTTT
CASSYSGQGRPEAFF
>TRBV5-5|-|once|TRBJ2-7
TGTGCCAGCAGCCCGGGATTTCGGGGCTGGGAGCAGTACTTC
CASSPGFRGWEQYF
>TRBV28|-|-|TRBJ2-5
TGTGCCAGCAGTCTCCCCTCCTTAATTAGCGAGACCCAGTACTTC
CASSLPSLISETQYF
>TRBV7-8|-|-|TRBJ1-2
TGTGCCAGCAGCTTAGCGCGCCCAGCCTCGGGTGGCCACACCTTC
CASSLARPASGGHTF
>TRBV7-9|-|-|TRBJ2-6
TGTGCCAGCAGCTTGGGGACCTGGGCCTCTGGGGCCAACGTCCTGACTTTC
CASSLGTWASGANVLTF
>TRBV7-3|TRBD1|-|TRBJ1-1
TGTGCCAGCAGCAGAACGGGGACAGGGAGTACTGAAGCTTTCTTT
CASSRTGTGSTEAFF
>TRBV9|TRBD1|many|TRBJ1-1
TGTGCCAGCAGCGCTACAGGGGGCGCAGACACTGAAGCTTTCTTT
CASSATGGADTEAFF
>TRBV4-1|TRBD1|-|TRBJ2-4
TGCGCCAGCAGCCAAGTACAGGGGGCGTTGGACATTCAGTACTTC
CASSQVQGALDIQYF
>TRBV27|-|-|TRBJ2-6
TGTGCCAGCAGTTCCATACCTGGCACTGGGGCCAACGTCCTGACTTTC
CASSSIPGTGANVLTF
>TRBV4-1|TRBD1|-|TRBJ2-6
TGCGCCAGCAGCCTGTTAGGGGGCGCTGGGGCCAACGTCCTGACTTTC
CASSLLGGAGANVLTF